This is a list of T cell receptor beta chains from one sample in a study of T cell responses to AZD1222 COVID-19 vaccine. Some clones are missing from TCRdb's copy, which holds only in-frame ones; the method was immunoSEQ multiplex PCR. The data show about 170,000 clones, with 75% to 90% seen just once and 6.5% to 8.5% held by the top ten. The source was peripheral blood, collected on day 0 of AZD1222 vaccination. The receptors come from an adult in good health. CDR3s include the opening cysteine and the closing phenylalanine or tryptophan. The order of the fields is D gene, clone size, V gene, J gene, CDR3 protein, CDR3 DNA. D genes are given only for firm matches. Only some rows state a clone size, as once, few, many or a class for expanded clones.

TRBD2	NA	TRBV27	TRBJ2-2	CASSPYLELAVLPGELFF	TGTGCCAGCAGTCCCTACCTCGAGCTAGCGGTTTTGCCAGGGGAGCTGTTTTTT
TRBD1	NA	TRBV3-1/TRBV3-2	TRBJ1-1	CASSAVTTPGTGSGRTEAFF	TGTGCCAGCAGCGCCGTCACCACCCCCGGGACAGGGTCGGGTCGCACTGAAGCTTTCTTT
NA	NA	TRBV15	TRBJ2-1	CATSSLVGFNEQFF	TGTGCCACCAGCAGTCTAGTGGGTTTCAATGAGCAGTTCTTC
NA	NA	TRBV29-1	TRBJ2-1	CSVFGGRAGEFF	TGCAGCGTTTTTGGGGGGCGCGCGGGGGAGTTCTTC
TRBD2	once	TRBV28	TRBJ2-3	CASSLGTSGGAADTQYF	TGTGCCAGCAGTCTCGGGACTAGCGGGGGGGCTGCAGATACGCAGTATTTT
NA	few	TRBV7-9	TRBJ2-5	CASSLDRTNQETQYF	TGTGCCAGCAGCTTAGACAGGACCAACCAAGAGACCCAGTACTTC
TRBD1	NA	TRBV15	TRBJ1-6	CATSEQGTIGNSPLHF	TGTGCCACCAGCGAACAGGGGACAATTGGAAATTCACCCCTCCACTTT
NA	NA	TRBV7-8	TRBJ1-5	CASSPGADRGNQPQHF	TGTGCCAGCAGCCCAGGGGCAGACCGGGGCAATCAGCCCCAGCATTTT
TRBD1	NA	TRBV5-6	TRBJ1-1	CASSGGQGPNTEAFF	TGTGCCAGCAGCGGGGGACAGGGACCGAACACTGAAGCTTTCTTT
NA	NA	TRBV6-2/TRBV6-3	TRBJ1-6	CASSYWVEGNSPLHF	TGTGCCAGCAGTTACTGGGTCGAGGGTAATTCACCCCTCCACTTT
NA	NA	TRBV4-1	TRBJ2-1	CASSDTRSSLRSEQFF	TGCGCCAGCAGCGATACGCGGAGCAGTCTACGGAGTGAGCAGTTCTTC
NA	once	TRBV3-1/TRBV3-2	TRBJ2-2	CASIGLARGELFF	TGTGCCAGCATTGGACTTGCCCGGGGGGAGCTGTTTTTT
NA	NA	TRBV3-1/TRBV3-2	TRBJ1-1	CASSQGGNTEAFF	TGTGCCAGCAGCCAAGGGGGGAACACTGAAGCTTTCTTT
TRBD1	NA	TRBV5-1	TRBJ1-2	CASSLGDRVAYGYTF	TGCGCCAGCAGCTTGGGGGACAGGGTTGCCTATGGCTACACCTTC
NA	few	TRBV3-1/TRBV3-2	TRBJ2-2	CASSMDAIRELFF	TGTGCCAGCTCGATGGATGCCATCAGGGAGCTGTTTTTT
TRBD1	few	TRBV28	TRBJ2-7	CASSKPGTGVYEQYF	TGTGCCAGCAGCAAGCCCGGGACAGGGGTCTACGAGCAGTACTTC
NA	once	TRBV13	TRBJ2-3	CASSWGPSDTDTQYF	TGTGCCAGCAGCTGGGGCCCTAGCGACACAGATACGCAGTATTTT
NA	NA	TRBV13	TRBJ2-5	CASSGRRVEETQYF	TGTGCCAGCAGCGGCCGCAGGGTGGAAGAGACCCAGTACTTC
NA	NA	TRBV3-1/TRBV3-2	TRBJ2-5	CASSRGVEETQYF	TGTGCCAGCAGCCGGGGGGTTGAAGAGACCCAGTACTTC
NA	NA	TRBV19	TRBJ1-4	CASRGVSLVLSEKLFF	TGTGCCAGCCGTGGGGTTAGTCTCGTATTAAGTGAAAAACTGTTTTTT
NA	NA	TRBV2	TRBJ2-2	CASSEIGAGHGGELFF	TGTGCCAGCAGTGAGATAGGCGCGGGCCATGGCGGGGAGCTGTTTTTT
NA	NA	TRBV4-3	TRBJ1-3	CASSQGQAGFNTIYF	TGCGCCAGCAGCCAAGGCCAAGCGGGTTTCAACACCATATATTTT
NA	NA	TRBV2	TRBJ1-2	CASTMSRDTYYGYTF	TGTGCCAGCACCATGAGCCGGGACACTTACTATGGCTACACCTTC
NA	NA	TRBV19	TRBJ1-5	CASSQGFQPQHF	TGTGCCAGTAGTCAGGGGTTTCAGCCCCAGCATTTT
NA	few	TRBV10-3	TRBJ1-5	CAISESTGAGPQHF	TGTGCCATCAGTGAGTCGACGGGGGCTGGGCCCCAGCATTTT
NA	NA	TRBV3-1/TRBV3-2	TRBJ2-3	CASSPSLAGPSTDTQYF	TGTGCCAGCAGCCCCTCCTTGGCAGGCCCTAGCACAGATACGCAGTATTTT
TRBD1	NA	TRBV7-9	TRBJ2-3	CASSYYSGQGRGTQYF	TGTGCCAGCAGCTACTACTCCGGACAGGGCCGGGGTACGCAGTATTTT
TRBD1	NA	TRBV11-3	TRBJ1-1	CASSFTGGRAFF	TGTGCCAGCTCTTTCACAGGGGGCAGAGCTTTCTTT
TRBD1	NA	TRBV10-3	TRBJ1-3	CAISLDRVGNTIYF	TGTGCCATCAGCCTCGACAGGGTAGGAAACACCATATATTTT
TRBD2	NA	TRBV4-1	TRBJ2-2	CASSTPRGVRTGELFF	TGCGCCAGCAGTACCCCCCGGGGGGTGAGGACCGGGGAGCTGTTTTTT
NA	NA	TRBV5-1	TRBJ1-2	CASSLDGYANYGYTF	TGCGCCAGCAGCTTGGACGGTTACGCTAACTATGGCTACACCTTC
TRBD2	NA	TRBV7-9	TRBJ2-3	CASSSGLAADTQYF	TGTGCCAGCAGCTCAGGACTAGCAGCAGATACGCAGTATTTT
NA	NA	TRBV19	TRBJ1-1	CASSIVRNTEAFF	TGTGCCAGTAGTATAGTACGGAACACTGAAGCTTTCTTT
NA	NA	TRBV5-1	TRBJ1-2	CASSWDRNRYGYTF	TGCGCCAGCAGCTGGGACCGAAACCGCTATGGCTACACCTTC
NA	NA	TRBV7-2	TRBJ1-1	CASSLAGYTEAFF	TGTGCCAGCAGCTTAGCGGGGTACACTGAAGCTTTCTTT
NA	once	TRBV27	TRBJ1-2	CASSLSVRGDGYTF	TGTGCCAGCAGTTTATCTGTACGCGGCGATGGCTACACCTTC
NA	NA	TRBV30	TRBJ2-2	CACVTGLGTGELFF	TGTGCCTGCGTAACAGGGTTGGGGACCGGGGAGCTGTTTTTT
NA	NA	TRBV2	TRBJ1-5	CASRAQGNQPQHF	TGTGCCAGCAGGGCCCAGGGCAATCAGCCCCAGCATTTT
NA	once	TRBV19	TRBJ2-5	CARIQPRGDSQETQYF	TGTGCCAGAATTCAACCCCGGGGGGACAGCCAAGAGACCCAGTACTTC
NA	NA	TRBV5-1	TRBJ1-3	CASSLEMTARSGNTIYF	TGCGCCAGCAGCTTGGAGATGACCGCCCGCTCTGGAAACACCATATATTTT
NA	once	TRBV18	TRBJ1-1	CASSLFPHTEAFF	TGTGCCAGCTCATTATTCCCTCACACTGAAGCTTTCTTT
TRBD1	NA	TRBV18	TRBJ1-5	CASSPLSRDRYSPNQPQHF	TGTGCCAGCTCACCACTTTCACGGGACAGATATTCCCCCAATCAGCCCCAGCATTTT
NA	few	TRBV6-5	TRBJ1-2	CASSPSNYGYTF	TGTGCCAGCAGTCCTTCCAACTATGGCTACACCTTC
TRBD2	NA	TRBV27	TRBJ2-2	CASSIRRVAGNTGELFF	TGTGCCAGCAGTATCCGCCGGGTAGCGGGGAACACCGGGGAGCTGTTTTTT
TRBD2	NA	TRBV6-6	TRBJ2-3	CASSASGTSTDTQYF	TGTGCCAGCAGTGCTAGCGGAACTAGCACAGATACGCAGTATTTT
NA	NA	TRBV7-9	TRBJ1-2	CASSLGASGKGGYTF	TGTGCCAGCAGCTTAGGAGCCAGCGGGAAAGGTGGCTACACCTTC
TRBD1	NA	TRBV6-5	TRBJ1-2	CASSFGQGCTF	TGTGCCAGCAGTTTTGGACAGGGGTGCACCTTC
NA	NA	TRBV5-1	TRBJ2-7	CASSFESGGEQYF	TGCGCCAGCAGCTTCGAATCCGGGGGCGAGCAGTACTTC
TRBD1	NA	TRBV18	TRBJ2-3	CASSPLDRGHPGGTDTQYF	TGTGCCAGCTCACCCCTGGACAGGGGGCACCCCGGGGGCACAGATACGCAGTATTTT
NA	NA	TRBV12-1	TRBJ2-4	CASSFNRVLWDLYF	TGTGCCAGCAGCTTTAATCGGGTCTTGTGGGATCTGTACTTC
TRBD1	NA	TRBV7-6	TRBJ2-7	CASSLAGGTGQSEQYF	TGTGCCAGCAGCTTAGCGGGCGGGACAGGGCAGTCCGAGCAGTACTTC
NA	NA	TRBV3-1/TRBV3-2	TRBJ1-2	CASSQETGHLLYGYTF	TGTGCCAGCAGCCAAGAAACCGGGCATTTACTCTATGGCTACACCTTC
TRBD2	NA	TRBV30	TRBJ2-3	CAWSLTSGGAIDTQYF	TGTGCCTGGAGTTTGACTAGCGGGGGGGCCATAGATACGCAGTATTTT
NA	NA	TRBV29-1	TRBJ2-5	CSVRRDLQETQYF	TGCAGCGTTCGGAGGGACTTACAAGAGACCCAGTACTTC
NA	NA	TRBV3-1/TRBV3-2	TRBJ1-1	CASTEGRMNTEAFF	TGTGCCAGCACCGAGGGACGGATGAACACTGAAGCTTTCTTT
NA	NA	TRBV5-1	TRBJ2-5	CASSTGSVETQYF	TGCGCCAGCAGTACAGGGTCGGTGGAGACCCAGTACTTC
NA	NA	TRBV5-5	TRBJ2-1	CASRLPPGRSYNEQFF	TGTGCCAGCAGATTACCTCCGGGACGCTCCTACAATGAGCAGTTCTTC